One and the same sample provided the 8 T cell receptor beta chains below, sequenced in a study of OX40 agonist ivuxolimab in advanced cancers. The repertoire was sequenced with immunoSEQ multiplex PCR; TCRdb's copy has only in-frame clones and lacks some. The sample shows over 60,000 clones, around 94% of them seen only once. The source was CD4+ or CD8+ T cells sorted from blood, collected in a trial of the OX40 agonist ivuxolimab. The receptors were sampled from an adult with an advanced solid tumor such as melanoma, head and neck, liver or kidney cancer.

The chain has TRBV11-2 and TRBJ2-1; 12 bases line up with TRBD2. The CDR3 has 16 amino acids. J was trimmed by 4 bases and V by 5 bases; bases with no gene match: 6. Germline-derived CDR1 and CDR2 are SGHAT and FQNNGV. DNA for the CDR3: TGTGCCAGCAGCCAATCTAGCGGGGGGGTTTACAATGAGCAGTTCTTC. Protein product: CASSQSSGGVYNEQFF.

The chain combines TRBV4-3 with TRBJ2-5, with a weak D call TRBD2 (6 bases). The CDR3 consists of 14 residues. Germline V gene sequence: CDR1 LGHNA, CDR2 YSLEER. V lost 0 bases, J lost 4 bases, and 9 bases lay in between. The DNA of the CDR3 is TGCGCCAGCAGCCAAGATTTGGGGGGAGAGACCCAGTACTTC. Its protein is CASSQDLGGETQYF.

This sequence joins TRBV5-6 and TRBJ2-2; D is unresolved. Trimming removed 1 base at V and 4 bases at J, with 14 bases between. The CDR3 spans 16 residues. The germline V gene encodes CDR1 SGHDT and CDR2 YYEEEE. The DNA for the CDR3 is TGTGCCAGCAGCTTGACAGTCTCCCTTAGCACCGGGGAGCTGTTTTTT. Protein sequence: CASSLTVSLSTGELFF. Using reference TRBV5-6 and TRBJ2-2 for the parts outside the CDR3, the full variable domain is DAGVTQSPTHLIKTRGQQVTLRCSPKSGHDTVSWYQQALGQGPQFIFQYYEEEERQRGNFPDRFSGHQFPNYSSELNVNALLLGDSALYLCASSLTVSLSTGELFFGEGSRLTVL.

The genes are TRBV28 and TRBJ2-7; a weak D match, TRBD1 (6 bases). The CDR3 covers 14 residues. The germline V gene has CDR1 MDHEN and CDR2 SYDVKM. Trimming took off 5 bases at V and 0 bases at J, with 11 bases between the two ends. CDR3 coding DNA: TGTGCCAGCAGTCGCCGGGACAACTCCTACGAGCAGTACTTC. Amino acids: CASSRRDNSYEQYF.

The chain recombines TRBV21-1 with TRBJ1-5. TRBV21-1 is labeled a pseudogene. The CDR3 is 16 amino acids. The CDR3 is CASPPERRIFNQPQHF. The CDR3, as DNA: TGTGCCAGCCCACCGGAACGGCGAATCTTCAATCAGCCCCAGCATTTT.

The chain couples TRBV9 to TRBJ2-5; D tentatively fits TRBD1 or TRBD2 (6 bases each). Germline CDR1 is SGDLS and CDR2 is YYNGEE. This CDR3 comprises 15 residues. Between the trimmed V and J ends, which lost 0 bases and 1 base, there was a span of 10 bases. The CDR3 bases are TGTGCCAGCAGCGTAGCGGGGGCGCCCCAAGAGACCCAGTACTTC. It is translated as CASSVAGAPQETQYF.

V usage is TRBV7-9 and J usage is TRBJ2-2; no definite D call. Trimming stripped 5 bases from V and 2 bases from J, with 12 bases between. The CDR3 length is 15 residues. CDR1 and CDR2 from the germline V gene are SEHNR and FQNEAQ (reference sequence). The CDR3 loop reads CASSPSEFNTGELFF. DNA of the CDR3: TGTGCCAGCAGCCCGAGCGAGTTTAACACCGGGGAGCTGTTTTTT.

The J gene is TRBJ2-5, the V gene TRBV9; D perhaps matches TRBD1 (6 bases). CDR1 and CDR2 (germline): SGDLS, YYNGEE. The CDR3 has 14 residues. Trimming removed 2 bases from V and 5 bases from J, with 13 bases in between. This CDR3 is CASSVKTGDETQYF. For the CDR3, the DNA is TGTGCCAGCAGCGTGAAGACAGGAGATGAGACCCAGTACTTC.